A selection of T cell receptor beta chains follows, all from one sample in a study of siplizumab effects on memory and regulatory T cells. The assay was immunoSEQ multiplex PCR, and TCRdb's table has in-frame clones only and misses some. The table lists 90,000 to 140,000 clones, approximately 94% of them singletons. The sequencing input was CD4+ T cells sorted from blood. The receptor set was obtained from a human donor in good health. The CDR3 runs from the conserved cysteine through the conserved F or W. D genes are given only for firm matches. Some rows have no size entry. The others give once, few or many, or a class for an expanded clone.

>TRBD1|-|TRBV6-5|16|TRBJ1-1
CASSYTWGQGSTEAFF
TGTGCCAGCAGTTATACCTGGGGACAGGGAAGCACTGAAGCTTTCTTT
>-|-|TRBV7-9|16|TRBJ1-3
CASSLGRGISGNTIYF
TGTGCCAGCAGCTTAGGACGGGGTATCTCTGGAAACACCATATATTTT
>TRBD1|-|TRBV29-1|12|TRBJ1-1
CSVYRGRREAFF
TGCAGCGTCTACAGGGGTCGCCGTGAAGCTTTCTTT
>TRBD1|-|TRBV5-1|16|TRBJ2-5
CASSPAPGQGAETQYF
TGCGCCAGCAGCCCAGCCCCGGGACAGGGGGCCGAGACCCAGTACTTC
>TRBD1|-|TRBV5-1|15|TRBJ2-5
CASSFQGASGETQYF
TGCGCCAGCAGCTTCCAGGGGGCTTCGGGGGAGACCCAGTACTTC
>-|few|TRBV6-5|14|TRBJ1-3
CASSYLTGGNTIYF
TGTGCCAGCAGTTACCTAACCGGGGGAAACACCATATATTTT
>-|-|TRBV4-2|15|TRBJ1-2
CASSQEVRPNYGYTF
TGTGCCAGCAGCCAAGAGGTTCGGCCTAACTATGGCTACACCTTC
>TRBD1|-|TRBV30|18|TRBJ1-4
CAWSVMGTGYSTNEKLFF
TGTGCCTGGAGTGTAATGGGGACAGGATACTCAACTAATGAAAAACTGTTTTTT
>TRBD1|-|TRBV4-1|14|TRBJ1-2
CASSQEQGVSGYTF
TGCGCCAGCAGCCAAGAACAGGGGGTCAGTGGCTACACCTTC
>TRBD2|-|TRBV4-1|17|TRBJ2-3
CASSQVIWLAGSDTQYF
TGCGCCAGCAGCCAAGTAATATGGCTAGCGGGTTCAGATACGCAGTATTTT
>-|-|TRBV5-1|15|TRBJ2-7
CASSLVNRGAYEQYF
TGCGCCAGCAGCTTGGTAAACCGGGGGGCTTACGAGCAGTACTTC
>TRBD1|-|TRBV7-9|13|TRBJ2-1
CASSGTAKNEQFF
TGTGCCAGCAGCGGGACAGCAAAGAATGAGCAGTTCTTC
>TRBD1|-|TRBV4-2|15|TRBJ2-5
CASSQDWQGAETQYF
TGTGCCAGCAGCCAAGATTGGCAGGGGGCCGAGACCCAGTACTTC
>-|-|TRBV6-1|14|TRBJ2-7
CASSEAFPSYEQYF
TGTGCCAGCAGTGAAGCGTTTCCTTCCTACGAGCAGTACTTC
>-|-|TRBV19|17|TRBJ2-7
CASSRSRGTLGSYEQYF
TGTGCCAGTAGTAGATCCCGAGGGACACTGGGCTCCTACGAGCAGTACTTC
>-|-|TRBV19|13|TRBJ1-2
CASKDNRNYGYTF
TGTGCCAGTAAGGATAACAGGAACTATGGCTACACCTTC
>-|-|TRBV10-3|15|TRBJ2-7
CAISMRDRGGNEQYF
TGTGCCATCAGCATGCGGGACCGAGGAGGAAACGAGCAGTACTTC
>TRBD1|-|TRBV29-1|13|TRBJ1-1
CSVVGRGLSEAFF
TGCAGCGTTGTGGGCAGGGGGCTTAGTGAAGCTTTCTTT
>-|-|TRBV18|13|TRBJ2-7
CASSPSPGYEQYF
TGTGCCAGCTCACCATCCCCCGGCTACGAGCAGTACTTC
>-|-|TRBV6-5|15|TRBJ1-3
CASSSGRRSGNTIYF
TGTGCCAGCAGTTCCGGACGGAGGTCTGGAAACACCATATATTTT
>-|-|TRBV5-1|15|TRBJ1-2
CASSLSGDLNYGYTF
TGCGCCAGCAGCTTGTCGGGGGACTTAAACTATGGCTACACCTTC
>-|-|TRBV5-4|14|TRBJ2-5
CASSSSAGAETQYF
TGTGCCAGCAGCTCAAGCGCGGGGGCAGAGACCCAGTACTTC
>TRBD1|few|TRBV7-9|18|TRBJ2-2
CASKPRDRGQGSLGELFF
TGTGCCAGCAAACCCCGTGACCGGGGACAGGGTTCTCTCGGGGAGCTGTTTTTT
>-|-|TRBV27|14|TRBJ1-1
CASTRDGTRTEAFF
TGTGCCAGCACCCGGGACGGTACTAGGACTGAAGCTTTCTTT
>TRBD1|-|TRBV5-5|14|TRBJ2-5
CASSLATGEETQYF
TGTGCCAGCAGCTTGGCCACAGGGGAAGAGACCCAGTACTTC
>TRBD1|-|TRBV30|13|TRBJ2-5
CACSGQAQETQYF
TGTGCCTGCAGTGGACAGGCCCAAGAGACCCAGTACTTC
>-|-|TRBV4-2|16|TRBJ1-3
CASSQDGSVSGNTIYF
TGTGCCAGCAGCCAGGACGGCAGTGTCTCTGGAAACACCATATATTTT
>TRBD2|once|TRBV29-1|14|TRBJ2-3
CSALAGVGTDTQYF
TGCAGCGCCCTAGCGGGAGTCGGCACAGATACGCAGTATTTT
>-|-|TRBV6-5|14|TRBJ1-1
CASSYLQGNTEAFF
TGTGCCAGCAGTTACTTACAGGGGAACACTGAAGCTTTCTTT
>-|-|TRBV11-3|17|TRBJ2-6
CASSLFGGSSGANVLTF
TGTGCCAGCAGCTTATTTGGGGGATCCTCGGGGGCCAACGTCCTGACTTTC
>TRBD2|-|TRBV30|14|TRBJ2-1
CASQLGGARNEQFF
TGTGCTAGCCAACTCGGGGGGGCGAGAAATGAGCAGTTCTTC
>TRBD2|-|TRBV11-2|14|TRBJ2-1
CASSSEIAGAEQFF
TGTGCCAGCAGCTCGGAGATAGCGGGAGCTGAGCAGTTCTTC
>TRBD1|few|TRBV19|15|TRBJ1-2
CASSPRRQGNYGYTF
TGTGCCAGTAGTCCGCGCAGACAGGGGAACTATGGCTACACCTTC
>TRBD1|-|TRBV6-4|14|TRBJ2-1
CASSRDRAYNEQFF
TGTGCCAGCAGTCGGGACAGAGCCTACAATGAGCAGTTCTTC
>TRBD2|once|TRBV10-3|14|TRBJ2-3
CAISASGELPTQYF
TGTGCCATCAGCGCTAGCGGGGAGTTGCCTACGCAGTATTTT
>-|-|TRBV6-6|16|TRBJ1-6
CASSRGVGRGGSPLHF
TGTGCCAGCAGTCGCGGTGTTGGCAGGGGCGGTTCACCCCTCCACTTT
>TRBD1|once|TRBV11-3|16|TRBJ2-6
CASSLNRGPGANVLTF
TGTGCCAGCAGCCTGAACAGGGGACCTGGGGCCAACGTCCTGACTTTC
>TRBD1|-|TRBV30|16|TRBJ1-5
CAWSTGQGVGNQPQHF
TGTGCCTGGAGTACCGGACAGGGGGTTGGCAATCAGCCCCAGCATTTT
>-|-|TRBV7-9|12|TRBJ1-2
CASSSQGYGYTF
TGTGCCAGCAGCTCCCAGGGCTATGGCTACACCTTC
>TRBD1|once|TRBV7-6|15|TRBJ2-7
CASSDYPGQGYEQYF
TGTGCCAGCAGTGACTACCCGGGACAGGGCTACGAGCAGTACTTC
>TRBD1|-|TRBV9|15|TRBJ2-3
CASSKTGGSTDTQYF
TGTGCCAGCAGCAAAACAGGGGGGTCGACAGATACGCAGTATTTT
>TRBD1|once|TRBV19|13|TRBJ2-2
CASSATGTGELFF
TGTGCCAGTAGTGCGACAGGGACCGGGGAGCTGTTTTTT
>-|-|TRBV19|15|TRBJ1-4
CASSVIGATNEKLFF
TGTGCCAGTAGTGTTATCGGGGCAACTAATGAAAAACTGTTTTTT
>-|-|TRBV6-1|12|TRBJ1-4
CASSEAGQKLFF
TGTGCCAGCAGTGAAGCGGGGCAGAAACTGTTTTTT
>-|-|TRBV7-9|14|TRBJ1-5
CASSLSIGNQPQHF
TGTGCCAGCAGCCTCAGCATAGGGAACCAGCCCCAGCATTTT
>TRBD2|-|TRBV20-1|11|TRBJ2-3
CSAGLAHTQYF
TGCAGTGCAGGACTAGCGCATACGCAGTATTTT
>-|-|TRBV25-1|13|TRBJ1-4
CASSEQNNEKLFF
TGTGCCAGCAGTGAACAGAATAATGAAAAACTGTTTTTT
>TRBD2|-|TRBV30|19|TRBJ2-4
CAWGSSGTSGGLGKNIQYF
TGTGCCTGGGGGTCCTCCGGGACTAGCGGGGGCCTTGGCAAAAACATTCAGTACTTC
>-|-|TRBV6-1|15|TRBJ1-5
CASSPGRGGSQPQHF
TGTGCCAGCAGCCCTGGGAGGGGGGGGAGTCAGCCCCAGCATTTT
>TRBD1|-|TRBV30|12|TRBJ1-2
CAWRTGLYGYTF
TGTGCCTGGAGGACAGGGTTGTATGGCTACACCTTC
>-|once|TRBV6-4|15|TRBJ1-2
CASSQGLGSHYGYTF
TGTGCCAGCAGCCAGGGGTTGGGGAGTCACTATGGCTACACCTTC
>-|once|TRBV5-4|17|TRBJ1-1
CASSLGSPRGGNTEAFF
TGTGCCAGCAGCTTGGGGTCTCCTAGGGGGGGGAACACTGAAGCTTTCTTT
>-|once|TRBV5-1|13|TRBJ1-1
CASSADRNTEAFF
TGCGCCAGCAGCGCCGACAGGAACACTGAAGCTTTCTTT
>-|-|TRBV19|15|TRBJ1-5
CASSIPGLGNQPQHF
TGTGCCAGTAGTATTCCGGGGCTAGGTAATCAGCCCCAGCATTTT